This TCR beta chain was identified in a study of identical twins (dated by TCRdb to 2016 to 2017). Study-wide context: TCR alpha and beta repertoires from monozygotic twins, unrelated adults of various ages and cord blood were deep-sequenced to test whether fetal clonotypes persist. To rule out contamination, the twin experiments were replicated at different times with different library preparation protocols. Broad study findings and their caveats: Conclusions relied on cross-sectional statistical analysis, since the same donors could not be followed over many years. Out-of-frame TCR alpha sequences shared between twins showed an excess of low generation-probability sequences compared with coincidental sharing between unrelated individuals. Fewer insertions were carried by abundant cord blood beta clonotypes; a weaker similar trend was observed in young adult naive repertoires, while no such trend was observed in memory repertoires. The excess sharing between twins in beta out-of-frame sequences was weaker because fewer shared sequences reduced the signal-to-noise ratio. Recombination models systematically underestimated out-of-frame TCR alpha sharing in monozygotic twins but agreed with sharing between unrelated individuals. Zero-insertion analyses could be partly confounded by invariant T cells such as MAIT and iNKT, although diverse VJ usage argued against such confounding for most clonotypes.

All donors were healthy Caucasians. Miltenyi CD45RO+ enrichment and human naive T-cell isolation kits were used to isolate memory (CD45RO+) and naive T cells from PBMC. The CDR3 contains 14 residues, cysteine and phenylalanine counted. Only the CDR3 part of the read is kept: 42 bases, read in frame from the first base. The germline V gene provides CDR1 SGHDT and CDR2 YYEEEE. V and J are truncated by 4 bases and 0 bases respectively, leaving an intervening sequence of 11 bases. There are a few counts of this clonotype. The antigen this receptor binds is unknown. Qualities for individual bases were not recorded, and no much larger clone is one base off. To prepare the library, 5' RACE was applied. TCRdb records Illumina HiSeq 2000 as the sequencer. Template switching added a universal primer binding site, and the final cDNA carried a unique molecular identifier that allowed TCR cDNA molecules to be counted accurately. Specific primers in the conserved constant-segment region were used to synthesize first-strand cDNA for the TCR alpha and beta chains. To control for contamination, every cDNA library carried two barcodes: a SMART-Mk sample barcode plus Illumina barcodes. TruSeq adapter sequences and Illumina sample barcodes were added in two successive PCR steps. The Illumina HiSeq platform was used with custom primers to sequence TCR alpha and beta cDNA libraries. In the authors' own workflow: MiGEC processed the raw reads to extract unique molecular identifiers, while MiXCR was used to determine the CDR3 positions. Recombination models were inferred per individual with the repgenHMM and IGoR tools using an EM algorithm. Shared clonotype analysis was performed with the tcR package in R, normalizing sharing by the product of cloneset sizes. To study raw recombination free of thymic and clonal selection effects, out-of-frame nonproductive sequences were analyzed. TCRdb cleaned the public reads at Q25 with fastp, built clones with MiXCR and kept in-frame beta chains. CDR3 protein sequences are deduplicated, and each keeps its most common genes and DNA. The authors' filters were not applied to this entry. The table for this sample lists approximately 240,000 distinct CDR3 sequences; 11% to 15% of them were counted only once. 8.8% of the sample belongs to the ten largest clones.

The sequence links TRBV5-6 to TRBJ2-7; the D region possibly corresponds to TRBD1 (5 bases align). The material sequenced was memory (CD45RO+) T cells sorted from blood. This specimen's cell subset or site label, per the study, means: CD45RO+ enriched T cells. The sequence was collected from a woman aged 18-29 years in good health. The nucleotide sequence is TGTGCCAGCAGCATGACAGCCCTCTCCTACGAGCAGTACTTC. The translation is CASSMTALSYEQYF.